This T cell receptor (beta chain) is drawn from a study of blood T cell repertoires in COVID-19. Overall study context: PBMCs, B-cell-depleted T cells, or T cells were the source of the cDNA or gDNA that made up the material.

Per the study methods: How many nucleated cells were present was estimated from reference gene primer amplification. TCRdb's table, derived via immunoSEQ multiplex PCR, lists solely in-frame clones and lacks some. The V and J calls and the clone size are those of that table, but D and trimming were determined from the DNA. The data show about 230,000 clones, over 65% seen once. CDR1 MNHEY and CDR2 SVGAGI come from the germline V gene. This CDR3 region has 15 residues. Trimming left V 2 bases short and J 1 base short, with 9 bases between. The sample comprised peripheral blood. The rearrangement joins TRBV6-5 to TRBJ1-3; no reliable D call. This TCR was recovered from a woman between 70 and 85 years old with active or convalescent COVID-19. The CDR3 DNA sequence: TGTGCCAGCAGTTACAGGAGCCCTTCTGGAAACACCATATATTTT. It encodes CASSYRSPSGNTIYF.